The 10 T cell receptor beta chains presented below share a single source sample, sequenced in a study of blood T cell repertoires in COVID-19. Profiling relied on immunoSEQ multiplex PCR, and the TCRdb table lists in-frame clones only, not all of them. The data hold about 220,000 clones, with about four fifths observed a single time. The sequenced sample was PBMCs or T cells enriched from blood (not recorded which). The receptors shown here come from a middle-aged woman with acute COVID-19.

CDR3 DNA sequence: TGTGCCGTTCGTAGCTCCTACGAGCAGTACTTC. Protein: CAVRSSYEQYF. This rearrangement joins TRBV10-3 to TRBJ2-7; D ambiguous. The germline V gene has CDR1 ENHRY and CDR2 SYGVKD. V was clipped by 11 bases and J by 0 bases, with 8 bases between them. This CDR3 has 11 residues.

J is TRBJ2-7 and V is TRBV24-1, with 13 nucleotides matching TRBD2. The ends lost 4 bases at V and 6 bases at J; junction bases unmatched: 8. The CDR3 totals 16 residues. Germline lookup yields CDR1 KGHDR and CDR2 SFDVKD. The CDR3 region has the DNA TGTGCCACCAGTGACCCAAGGACTAGCGGGAGCGGCGAGCAGTACTTC. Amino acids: CATSDPRTSGSGEQYF.

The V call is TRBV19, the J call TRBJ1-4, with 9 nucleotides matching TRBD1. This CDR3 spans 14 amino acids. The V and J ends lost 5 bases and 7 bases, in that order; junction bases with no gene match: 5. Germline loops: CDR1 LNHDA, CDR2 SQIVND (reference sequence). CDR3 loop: CASSRGQGSEKLFF. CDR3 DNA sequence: TGTGCCAGTAGTCGGGGACAGGGAAGTGAAAAACTGTTTTTT. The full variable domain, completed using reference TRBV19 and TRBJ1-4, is DGGITQSPKYLFRKEGQNVTLSCEQNLNHDAMYWYRQDPGQGLRLIYYSQIVNDFQKGDIAEGYSVSREKKESFPLTVTSAQKNPTAFYLCASSRGQGSEKLFFGSGTQLSVL.

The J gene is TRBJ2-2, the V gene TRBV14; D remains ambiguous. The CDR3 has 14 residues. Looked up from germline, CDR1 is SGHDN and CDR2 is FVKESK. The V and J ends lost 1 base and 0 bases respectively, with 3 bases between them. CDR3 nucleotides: TGTGCCAGCAGCCAAGTAGCGAACACCGGGGAGCTGTTTTTT. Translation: CASSQVANTGELFF. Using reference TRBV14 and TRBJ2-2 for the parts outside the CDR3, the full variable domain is EAGVTQFPSHSVIEKGQTVTLRCDPISGHDNLYWYRRVMGKEIKFLLHFVKESKQDESGMPNNRFLAERTGGTYSTLKVQPAELEDSGVYFCASSQVANTGELFFGEGSRLTVL.

The CDR3 spells CASSINSAGTHETYEQYF. The CDR3, as DNA: TGTGCCAGCAGCATTAATAGCGCCGGGACACATGAAACCTACGAGCAGTACTTC. This chain links TRBV4-2 with TRBJ2-7; TRBD1 is a possible D gene (6 bases). With 5 bases removed from V and 2 bases from J, the gap between germline ends came to 25 bases. The CDR3 has 18 amino acids. CDR1 is LGHNA, CDR2 YNFKEQ, per germline.

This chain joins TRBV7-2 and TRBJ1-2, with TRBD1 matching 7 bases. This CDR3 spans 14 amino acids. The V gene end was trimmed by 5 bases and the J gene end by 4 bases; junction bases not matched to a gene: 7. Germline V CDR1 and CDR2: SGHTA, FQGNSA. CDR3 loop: CASSLPGQIYGYTF. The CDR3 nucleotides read TGTGCCAGCAGCCTACCGGGACAGATCTATGGCTACACCTTC. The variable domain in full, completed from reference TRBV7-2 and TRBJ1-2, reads GAGVSQSPSNKVTEKGKDVELRCDPISGHTALYWYRQSLGQGLEFLIYFQGNSAPDKSGLPSDRFSAERTGGSVSTLTIQRTQQEDSAVYLCASSLPGQIYGYTFGSGTRLTVV.

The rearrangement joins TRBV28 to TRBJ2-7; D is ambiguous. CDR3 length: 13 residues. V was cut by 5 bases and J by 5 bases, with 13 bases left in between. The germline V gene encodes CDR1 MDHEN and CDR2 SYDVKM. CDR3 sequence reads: CASSASPRNEQYF. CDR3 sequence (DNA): TGTGCCAGCAGTGCCAGTCCCAGGAACGAGCAGTACTTC.

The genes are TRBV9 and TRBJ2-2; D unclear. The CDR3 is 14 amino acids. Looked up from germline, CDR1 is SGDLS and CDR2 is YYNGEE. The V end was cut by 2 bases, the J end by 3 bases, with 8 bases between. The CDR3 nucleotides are TGTGCCAGCAGCGTTACCCCAGACACCGGGGAGCTGTTTTTT. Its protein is CASSVTPDTGELFF. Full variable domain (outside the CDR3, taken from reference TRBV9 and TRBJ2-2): DSGVTQTPKHLITATGQRVTLRCSPRSGDLSVYWYQQSLDQGLQFLIQYYNGEERAKGNILERFSAQQFPDLHSELNLSSLELGDSALYFCASSVTPDTGELFFGEGSRLTVL.

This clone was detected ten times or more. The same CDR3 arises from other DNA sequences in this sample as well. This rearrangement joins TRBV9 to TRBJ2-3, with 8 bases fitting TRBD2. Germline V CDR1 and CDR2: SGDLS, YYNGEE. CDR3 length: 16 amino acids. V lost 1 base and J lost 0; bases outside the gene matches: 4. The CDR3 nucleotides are TGTGCCAGCAGCGTACTGGCGGGGGGTAGCACAGATACGCAGTATTTT. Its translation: CASSVLAGGSTDTQYF.

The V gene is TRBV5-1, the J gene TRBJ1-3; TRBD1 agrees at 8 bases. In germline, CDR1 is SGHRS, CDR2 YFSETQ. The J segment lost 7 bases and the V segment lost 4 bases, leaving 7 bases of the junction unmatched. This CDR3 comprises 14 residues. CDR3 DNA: TGCGCCAGCAGCCTTGGACAGGGCCGTAACACCATATATTTT. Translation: CASSLGQGRNTIYF.